This T cell receptor (beta chain) appears in the sequencing data of a study of T cell responses to AZD1222 COVID-19 vaccine. Study-wide results and limits: Along spike, vaccine-associated CD4 TCRs were found throughout, with dominance at 160-218 and 743-854.

The germline gives CDR1 SGHVS, CDR2 FQNEAQ. The V gene lost 3 bases and the J gene lost 3 bases, with 15 bases spanning the gap. This CDR3 spans 15 amino acids. Points on this clone: Its antigen remains unknown.

Using immunoSEQ multiplex PCR, the repertoire was profiled, and TCRdb retains in-frame clones only, with some absent. The sample holds 130,000 to 150,000 clones, more than 85% seen once. The gene calls are TRBV7-8 and TRBJ2-7; D is possibly TRBD2 (7 bases). The sequence was collected from an adult in good health. The material sequenced was peripheral blood, taken on day 0 of AZD1222 vaccination. CDR3: CASSLIGRGLYEQYF. The CDR3 DNA sequence: TGTGCCAGCAGCTTGATCGGGCGGGGGCTCTACGAGCAGTACTTC.